This T cell receptor (beta chain) was observed in a study of shared clonotypes between healthy human individuals (dated by TCRdb to 2019 to 2021). For the wider study: Three men and a couple of women, aged 18 to 49 years, made up the cohort. Per donor, three plates each were used for CD4 naive and CD4 memory, two for CD8 naive, and one for CD8 memory. To estimate repertoire size and how much clonotype sharing occurs between individuals, the study deeply sequenced the blood TCR repertoires of 5 or 6 healthy adults. To increase sequencing depth and limit assay-specific biases, different laboratories used diverse techniques to prepare libraries and sequence TCR repertoires. Leukapheresis yielded between about 0.85 and 10 billion PBMCs per donor. Broader findings and caveats from the paper: Naive subsets generally had larger estimated clonotype richness than memory subsets did. Around 5.4% of naive CD4, roughly 3.6% of naive CD8, around 2.3% of memory CD4, and approximately 0.4% of memory CD8 clonotypes were shared across a few donors. Pairwise subsampling led to the expectation that sequencing depth would affect the degree of clonotype sharing among donors. Because the study included only a small number of donors, the genetic and exposure-history diversity represented was limited. Rarefaction of sorted-subset datasets indicated incomplete sequencing despite the large sequencing depth. Clonotypes shared by all four sorted-subset donors showed higher generation probabilities than non-shared clonotypes. Only blood was sampled, and tissue TCR repertoires likely differ from those in blood.

Concerning this clone: The antigen it binds to is not known. No per-base quality is available; no much larger clone lies one base away.

For the CD8 naive samples, CD45RO-negative cells were positively selected for CCR7, yielding a CD45RA+CCR7+ population from which TemRA cells were excluded. The donors were healthy, HIV-negative adults who had no recently reported acute infections or vaccinations. Every donor was a Caucasian adult living in Nashville, Tennessee, USA. Blood was obtained by leukapheresis, after which PBMCs were separated by Ficoll-Histopaque density gradient centrifugation and cryopreserved in liquid nitrogen vapor phase. Analytical flow cytometry was used to check the purity and quantity of every magnetically sorted T cell population. From each sorted fraction, genomic DNA was isolated and quantified by UV absorbance on a Nanodrop 2000c. TCR CDR3 regions were amplified from genomic DNA by multiplex PCR using the deep immunoSEQ assay. Extracted genomic DNA from each cell subset was spread evenly across all wells of several immunoSEQ 96-well plates, with each plate serving as a replicate. For sorted subsets, each replicate PCR was loaded with 200 to 250 ng genomic DNA, equivalent to about 33,000 T cell genomes. Purified libraries were measured with a Qubit 3.0 fluorometer, size-checked on a Bioanalyzer 2100, and measured again with the KAPA Library Quantification kit. Every immunoSEQ 96-well plate was sequenced on a dedicated single-read 150-cycle Illumina NextSeq 550 flow cell. The authors processed their data as follows. Because the immunoSEQ output held only junctional sequences and lacked quality scores, the filtering could not match the filtering applied to full-length reads. Sequences were annotated with PyIR, a Python wrapper for IgBLAST v1.9, using IMGT germline references to assign V/J genes and CDR3. Reads were filtered out if the reads had weak V/J assignments (E-value above 1e-6), no CDR3, stop codons, out-of-frame junctions, or ambiguous translated residues. V3J clonotypes were defined as sequences sharing an identical inferred V gene, J gene, and CDR3 amino acid sequence. Percentage overlap between repertoires was computed as shared unique clonotypes divided by the size of the smaller repertoire. Richness of each repertoire was evaluated using RTK rarefaction, the Chao1 estimator, and Recon v2.1 estimates of unobserved clonotypes. OLGA was used to compute generation probabilities for all TCRbeta clonotypes that the gDNA method yielded from a handful of donors. TCRdb holds this immuneACCESS table with in-frame rearrangements only. Some clones are missing; in checked studies, unresolved V genes explain under half, and the rest has no known cause. The V and J calls and clone size were taken over from that table, and D and trimming were inferred from the DNA. In all, the sample holds roughly 2.1 million clones, and just over 90% of those were seen once. Roughly 1.7% of the sample is taken by the ten largest.

Relative to germline, V is 6 bases shorter and J is 2 bases shorter, with 15 bases between their ends. Looking up the germline V gene yields CDR1 MDHEN and CDR2 SYDVKM. The CDR3 runs 15 residues from the cysteine to the phenylalanine. The sequence is cut down to CDR3 DNA, 45 bases in frame from base 1. The sequenced sample was naive CD8+ T cells from PBMCs. What this sample's cell subset or site label stands for: CD45RA+CCR7+. The chain links TRBV28 with TRBJ2-3, with an unclear D gene assignment. The receptor was isolated from a man aged 18 to 30 in good health. Some clones in this sample may be carry-over from other donors' samples. In nucleotides, the sequence is TGTGCCAGCAGCCCGGCCGCCAGCGACACAGATACGCAGTATTTT. Translated, this is CASSPAASDTDTQYF.